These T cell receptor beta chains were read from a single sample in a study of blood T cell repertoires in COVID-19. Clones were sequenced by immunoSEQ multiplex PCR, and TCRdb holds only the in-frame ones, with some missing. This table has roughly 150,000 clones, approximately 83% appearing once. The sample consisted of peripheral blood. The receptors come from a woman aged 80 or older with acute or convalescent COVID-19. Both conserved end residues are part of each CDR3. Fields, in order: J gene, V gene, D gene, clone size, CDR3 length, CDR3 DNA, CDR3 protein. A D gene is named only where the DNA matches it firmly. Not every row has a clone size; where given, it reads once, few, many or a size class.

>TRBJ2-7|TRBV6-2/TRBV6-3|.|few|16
TGTGCCAGCAGTTACTCGAACCGGGATTGGACCTACGAGCAGTACTTC
CASSYSNRDWTYEQYF
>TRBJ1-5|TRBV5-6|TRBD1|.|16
TGTGCCAGCAGCGTACTACAGGGGGTCGGCAATCAGCCCCAGCATTTT
CASSVLQGVGNQPQHF
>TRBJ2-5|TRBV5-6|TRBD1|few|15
TGTGCCAGCAGCTTCCCCGGGACAGAAAAAGAGACCCAGTACTTC
CASSFPGTEKETQYF
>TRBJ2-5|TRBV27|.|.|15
TGTGCCAGCAGTTTACGCCGGACAGTAGTAGAGACCCAGTACTTC
CASSLRRTVVETQYF
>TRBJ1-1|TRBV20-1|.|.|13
TGCAGTGCTAGTAGGCTGGGGGGAACTGAAGCTTTCTTT
CSASRLGGTEAFF
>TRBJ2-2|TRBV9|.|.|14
TGTGCCAGCAGCGTAGCCGGGAACACCGGGGAGCTGTTTTTT
CASSVAGNTGELFF
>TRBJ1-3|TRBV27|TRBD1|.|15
TGTGCCAGCAGAGCAGCAGGGGGCGGAGGAAACACCATATATTTT
CASRAAGGGGNTIYF
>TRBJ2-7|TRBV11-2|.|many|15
TGTGCCAGCAGCCCGACCGGGTTTAGCTCCTACGAGCAGTACTTC
CASSPTGFSSYEQYF
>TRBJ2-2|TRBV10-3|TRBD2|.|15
TGTGCCATCAGGGGCGGGACTAAACTCGGCGGGGAGCTGTTTTTT
CAIRGGTKLGGELFF
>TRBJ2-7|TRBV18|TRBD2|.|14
TGTGCCAGCTCGCCCTCAGCGGGAGGGTACGAGCAGTACTTC
CASSPSAGGYEQYF
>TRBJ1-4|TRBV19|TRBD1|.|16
TGTGCCAGCCTTCCGACAGGGAGAGGGTATAATGAAAAACTGTTTTTT
CASLPTGRGYNEKLFF
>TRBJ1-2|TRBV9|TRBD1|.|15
TGTGCCAGCAGCGCCGGGGGACAGGTTAACTATGGCTACACCTTC
CASSAGGQVNYGYTF
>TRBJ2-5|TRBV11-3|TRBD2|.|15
TGTGCCAGCAGCCGAGGACTAGCGGAGCTAGAGACCCAGTACTTC
CASSRGLAELETQYF
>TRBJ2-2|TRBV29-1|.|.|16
TGCAGCGTTGAAGTAGAGGAGGGCGGGAACACCGGGGAGCTGTTTTTT
CSVEVEEGGNTGELFF
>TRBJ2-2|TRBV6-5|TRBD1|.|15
TGTGCCAGCAACGAAGACAGGGGGCATAGCGGGGAGCTGTTTTTT
CASNEDRGHSGELFF
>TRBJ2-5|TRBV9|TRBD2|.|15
TGTGCCAGCAGCGTCGGGACTAGCGGCCAAGAGACCCAGTACTTC
CASSVGTSGQETQYF